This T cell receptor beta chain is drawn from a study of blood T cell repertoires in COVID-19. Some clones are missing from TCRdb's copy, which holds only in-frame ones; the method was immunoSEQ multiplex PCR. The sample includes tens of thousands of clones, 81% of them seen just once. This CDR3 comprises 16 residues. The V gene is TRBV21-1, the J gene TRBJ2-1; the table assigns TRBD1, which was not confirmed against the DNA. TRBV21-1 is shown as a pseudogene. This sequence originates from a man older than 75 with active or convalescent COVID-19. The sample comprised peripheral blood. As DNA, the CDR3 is TGTGCCAGCAGTACCAGGGGGTCCAACTTCGTGGATGAGCAGTTCTTC. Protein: CASSTRGSNFVDEQFF.